This T cell receptor (beta chain) was sequenced during a study of T cell clones after liver transplantation. Across the whole study: Three of the eight recipients were HCV-positive; the rest had non-autoimmune, non-viral transplant indications.

TCRdb's copy holds only in-frame clones and misses some; the assay was immunoSEQ multiplex PCR. The sample has roughly 120,000 clones; roughly nine tenths are singletons. Germline V gene data show CDR1 as SNHLY and CDR2 as FYNNEI. V gave up 4 bases and J gave up 10 bases; unmatched junction bases: 4. There are 12 residues in the CDR3. The chain combines TRBV2 with TRBJ2-1; 7 bases line up with TRBD2. This clonotype was obtained from a human patient who received a liver transplant. Part of the T cell pool may stem from the graft donor. Material: CD4+ T cells from blood, obtained 12 months after liver transplant. The CDR3 nucleotides read TGTGCCAGCAGTGTCCAACTAGCGGAGCAGTTCTTC. Translating it yields CASSVQLAEQFF.